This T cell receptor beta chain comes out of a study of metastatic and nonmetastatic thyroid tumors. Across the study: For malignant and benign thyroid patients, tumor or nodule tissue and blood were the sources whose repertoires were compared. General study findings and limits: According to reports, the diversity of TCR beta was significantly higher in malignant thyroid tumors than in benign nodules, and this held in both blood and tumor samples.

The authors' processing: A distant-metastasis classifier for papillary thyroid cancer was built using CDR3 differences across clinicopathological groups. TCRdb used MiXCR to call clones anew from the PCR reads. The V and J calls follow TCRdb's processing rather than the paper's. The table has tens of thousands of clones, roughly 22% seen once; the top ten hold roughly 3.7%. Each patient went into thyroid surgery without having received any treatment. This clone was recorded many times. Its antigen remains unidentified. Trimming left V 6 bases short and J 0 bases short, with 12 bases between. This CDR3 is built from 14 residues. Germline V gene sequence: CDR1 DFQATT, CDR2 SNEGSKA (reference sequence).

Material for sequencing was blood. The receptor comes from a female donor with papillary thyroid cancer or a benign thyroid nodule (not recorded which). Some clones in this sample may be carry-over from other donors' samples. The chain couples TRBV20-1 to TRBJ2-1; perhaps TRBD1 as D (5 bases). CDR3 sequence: CSARQFSSYNEQFF. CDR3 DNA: TGCAGTGCAAGACAGTTCAGCTCCTACAATGAGCAGTTCTTC.